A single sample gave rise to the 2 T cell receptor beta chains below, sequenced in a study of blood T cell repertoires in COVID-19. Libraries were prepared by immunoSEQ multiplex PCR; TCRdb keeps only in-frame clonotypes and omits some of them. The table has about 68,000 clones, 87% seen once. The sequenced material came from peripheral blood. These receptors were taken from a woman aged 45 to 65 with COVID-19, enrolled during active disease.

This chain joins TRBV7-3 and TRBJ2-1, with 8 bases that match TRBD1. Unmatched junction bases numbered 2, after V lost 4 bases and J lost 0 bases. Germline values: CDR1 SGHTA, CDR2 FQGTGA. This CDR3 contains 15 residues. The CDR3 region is CASSWTGSSYNEQFF. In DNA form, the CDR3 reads TGTGCCAGCAGCTGGACAGGGAGCTCCTACAATGAGCAGTTCTTC.

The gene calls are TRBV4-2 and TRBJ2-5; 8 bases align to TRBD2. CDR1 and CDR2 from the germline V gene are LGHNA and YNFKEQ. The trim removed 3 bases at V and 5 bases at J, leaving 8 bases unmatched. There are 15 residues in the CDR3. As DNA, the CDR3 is TGTGCCAGCAGCCAGCCGGGACTAGGTGCGGAGACCCAGTACTTC. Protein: CASSQPGLGAETQYF.